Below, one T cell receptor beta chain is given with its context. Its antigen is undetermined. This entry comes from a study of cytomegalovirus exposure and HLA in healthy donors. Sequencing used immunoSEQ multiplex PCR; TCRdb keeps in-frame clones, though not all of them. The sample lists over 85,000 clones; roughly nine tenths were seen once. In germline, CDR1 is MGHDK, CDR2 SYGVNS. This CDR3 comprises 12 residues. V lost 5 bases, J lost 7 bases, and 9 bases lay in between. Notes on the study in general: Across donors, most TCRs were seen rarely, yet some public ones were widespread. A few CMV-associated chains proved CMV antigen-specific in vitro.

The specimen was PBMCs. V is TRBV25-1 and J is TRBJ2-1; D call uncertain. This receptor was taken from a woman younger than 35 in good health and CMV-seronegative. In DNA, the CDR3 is TGTGCCAGCAGTTATTACCAGAATGAGCAGTTCTTC. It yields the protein CASSYYQNEQFF.